These 24 T cell receptor beta chains were sequenced from one sample in a study of T cell responses to AZD1222 COVID-19 vaccine (dated by TCRdb to the early 2020s). Library generation was performed with the immunoSEQ multiplex PCR assay. TCRdb re-hosts the immuneACCESS table, in-frame sequences only. Its copies lack some clones; in the studies checked, an unresolved V gene accounts for under half of them, and the cause for the rest is not known. The table for this sample lists some 150,000 clones; 90% to 95% of them were counted only once. The ten largest clones take up approximately 5.3% of the sample. The time point label here, explained by the study, means: baseline before first vaccination. This material consisted of peripheral blood, taken on day 0 of AZD1222 vaccination. The origin of the receptors is an adult in good health.

The chain uses TRBV4-3 and TRBJ2-1; TRBD2 might be the D (5 bases). The CDR3 has 17 amino acids. V shed 0 bases and J shed 5 bases, with 17 bases lying between them. Germline V lookup: CDR1 LGHNA, CDR2 YSLEER. The CDR3 DNA sequence: TGCGCCAGCAGCCAAGATGCGTGGAGTGGAGGAGACAATGAGCAGTTCTTC. Translation: CASSQDAWSGGDNEQFF.

The V gene is TRBV19, the J gene TRBJ2-2, with D uncertain. The CDR3 sequence is 13 residues long. Germline V gene lookup returns CDR1 LNHDA and CDR2 SQIVND (reference sequence). V gave up 3 bases and J gave up 6 bases, with 8 bases separating them. The CDR3 DNA follows: TGTGCCAGTAGTATGGGCAGTGCCGGGGAGCTGTTTTTT. It is translated as CASSMGSAGELFF.

This clone was detected only a few times. The chain links TRBV28 to TRBJ1-1, with D possibly being TRBD1 (6 bases). Trimming removed 4 bases at V and 5 bases at J, with 17 bases between. Germline CDR1 reads MDHEN; CDR2 reads SYDVKM. CDR3 length equals 15 residues. DNA for the CDR3: TGTGCCAGCAGTTCCTCCGCAGGGGCGCGGACTGAAGCTTTCTTT. Translated: CASSSSAGARTEAFF.

The V gene is TRBV19, the J gene TRBJ1-5, with TRBD1 as a possible D gene (6 bases). There are 15 residues in the CDR3. Trimming shortened V by 6 bases and J by 0 bases, and 12 bases separated the two germline ends. Germline V CDR1 and CDR2: LNHDA, SQIVND (reference sequence). CDR3 in amino acids: CASSTQGYSNQPQHF. For the CDR3, the DNA is TGTGCCAGTAGCACACAGGGCTATAGCAATCAGCCCCAGCATTTT.

This clone was seen once. The chain recombines TRBV19 with TRBJ2-7; D may be TRBD1 or TRBD2 (5 bases each). This CDR3 spans 12 amino acids. The V gene lost 1 base and the J gene lost 6 bases, with 7 bases spanning the gap. CDR1 is LNHDA, CDR2 SQIVND, per germline (reference sequence). In DNA, the CDR3 is TGTGCCAGTAGTATAGGTGGGACCGAGCAGTACTTC. Amino acid sequence: CASSIGGTEQYF.

The chain couples TRBV5-1 to TRBJ2-1; the match to TRBD2 covers 7 bases. CDR1 and CDR2 (germline): SGHRS, YFSETQ. The CDR3 contains 17 residues. With 2 bases clipped from V and 5 bases from J, the junction kept 13 bases outside the gene matches. CDR3 residues: CASSFSQASSGNNEQFF. The CDR3 bases are TGCGCCAGCAGCTTTTCGCAGGCGTCTAGCGGTAACAATGAGCAGTTCTTC. Full variable domain (outside the CDR3, taken from reference TRBV5-1 and TRBJ2-1): KAGVTQTPRYLIKTRGQQVTLSCSPISGHRSVSWYQQTPGQGLQFLFEYFSETQRNKGNFPGRFSGRQFSNSRSEMNVSTLELGDSALYLCASSFSQASSGNNEQFFGPGTRLTVL.

The rearrangement links TRBV4-3 to TRBJ2-3; TRBD1 aligns across 8 bases. Germline V gene data show CDR1 as LGHNA and CDR2 as YSLEER. J gave up 12 bases and V 1 base, and 9 bases lay outside the gene matches. This CDR3 is built from 14 residues. This CDR3 reads CASSQVQGAPSQYF. In DNA form, the CDR3 reads TGCGCCAGCAGCCAAGTTCAGGGGGCCCCTAGTCAGTATTTT.

This chain uses TRBV30 with TRBJ1-2, with 8 nucleotides matching TRBD1. The CDR3 loop spans 17 amino acids. The germline CDR1 and CDR2 sequences are GTSNPN and SVGIG (reference sequence). Germline trimming cut 1 base from V and 4 bases from J; bases unmatched to any gene: 14. This CDR3 reads CAWSAVQYSGTGYGYTF. Here the CDR3 DNA reads TGTGCCTGGAGTGCCGTCCAATATTCCGGGACAGGCTATGGCTACACCTTC.

This clone was picked up one time. The genes are TRBV6-5 and TRBJ1-6; D remains unclear. V was clipped by 0 bases and J by 9 bases, with 12 bases between them. Germline V gene sequence: CDR1 MNHEY, CDR2 SVGAGI. The CDR3 length is 15 residues. The CDR3 is CASSYSMLGSSPLHF. For the CDR3, the DNA is TGTGCCAGCAGTTACTCGATGCTGGGAAGTTCACCCCTCCACTTT.

The chain uses TRBV19 and TRBJ2-1, with D hard to call. The CDR3 runs to 12 residues. Germline lookup yields CDR1 LNHDA and CDR2 SQIVND (reference sequence). V was pared by 7 bases and J by 5 bases, with 9 bases between. The CDR3 bases are TGTGCCAGTAAGGGCCCAAACAATGAGCAGTTCTTC. As protein: CASKGPNNEQFF.

The chain couples TRBV6-6 to TRBJ1-1; TRBD1 matches 8 bases. In germline, CDR1 is MNHNY, CDR2 SVGAGI (reference sequence). The CDR3 totals 14 residues. Trimming took 7 bases from V and 4 from J; bases not matched to a gene: 8. In DNA, the CDR3 is TGTGCCAGCAACCTCGGACAGGGAGGCACTGAAGCTTTCTTT. This gives the protein CASNLGQGGTEAFF.

This clone was counted a single time. This sequence joins TRBV4-3 and TRBJ2-1; D is uncertain. This CDR3 comprises 12 residues. Trimming removed 3 bases at V and 6 bases at J, with 6 bases between. CDR1 and CDR2 from the germline V gene are LGHNA and YSLEER. As DNA, the CDR3 is TGCGCCAGCAGCCAGCACGTCAATGAGCAGTTCTTC. Translation gives CASSQHVNEQFF.

This chain uses TRBV30 with TRBJ1-2; 8 nucleotides align to TRBD1. CDR1 is GTSNPN, CDR2 SVGIG, per germline (reference sequence). V dropped 4 bases and J dropped 8; count of bases not matched to a gene: 6. There are 12 residues in the CDR3. The CDR3, as DNA: TGTGCCTGGAACTTACAGGGGGGAGGCTACACCTTC. Translation gives CAWNLQGGGYTF.

The chain has TRBV6-5 and TRBJ1-2, with a weak D call TRBD1 (6 bases). Germline CDR1 is MNHEY and CDR2 is SVGAGI. The V end lost 7 bases, the J end lost 5 bases, and 11 bases lay between the germline ends. The CDR3 sequence is 12 residues long. This CDR3 is CASMGAAYGYTF. In DNA, the CDR3 is TGTGCCAGCATGGGGGCAGCATATGGCTACACCTTC.

J is TRBJ2-7 and V is TRBV28; D gene uncertain. The CDR3 has 16 residues. Germline CDR1 is MDHEN and CDR2 is SYDVKM. V shed 3 bases and J shed 3 bases, with 18 bases lying between them. This chain's CDR3 is CASSFSFRTQNYEQYF. CDR3 nucleotides: TGTGCCAGCAGTTTCTCCTTCCGAACGCAAAACTACGAGCAGTACTTC.

The J gene is TRBJ2-2, the V gene TRBV25-1; 7 bases are shared with TRBD2. V lost 1 base and J lost 4; bases outside the gene matches: 3. Germline V gene data show CDR1 as MGHDK and CDR2 as SYGVNS. The CDR3 runs 15 residues. The CDR3 DNA reads as TGTGCCAGCAGTGAATCTACGGGGGGCACCGGGGAGCTGTTTTTT. Its translation is CASSESTGGTGELFF. Complete variable domain (other parts from reference TRBV25-1 and TRBJ2-2): EADIYQTPRYLVIGTGKKITLECSQTMGHDKMYWYQQDPGMELHLIHYSYGVNSTEKGDLSSESTVSRIRTEHFPLTLESARPSHTSQYLCASSESTGGTGELFFGEGSRLTVL.

This chain connects TRBV2 to TRBJ1-4, with a weak D call TRBD1 (5 bases). Trimming took 11 bases from V and 5 from J, leaving 18 bases between them. Germline V gene data show CDR1 as SNHLY and CDR2 as FYNNEI. The CDR3 is 14 amino acids. The DNA of the CDR3 is TGTGCCGGCCATCTTTGGGGGAGAAATGAAAAACTGTTTTTT. This codes for CAGHLWGRNEKLFF.

The J gene is TRBJ2-1, the V gene TRBV7-3; 10 bases fit TRBD2. With V trimmed by 4 bases and J by 6 bases, 6 bases remained unmatched. The CDR3 is made up of 15 amino acids. CDR1 and CDR2 (germline): SGHTA, FQGTGA. The CDR3 spells CASSSASGSVNEQFF. The DNA for the CDR3 is TGTGCCAGCAGCTCGGCTAGCGGGAGCGTCAATGAGCAGTTCTTC.

The rearrangement uses TRBV4-1 and TRBJ1-2, with 8 bases lining up with TRBD1. The V and J ends lost 4 bases and 8 bases, in that order; junction bases with no gene match: 9. Germline CDR1 MGHRA, CDR2 YSYEKL. This CDR3 has 14 residues. The CDR3 coding sequence is TGCGCCAGCAGCCCGCTACAGGGGGGAGGCGGCTACACCTTC. Translated, it gives CASSPLQGGGGYTF.

The V call is TRBV7-2, the J call TRBJ2-1, with TRBD2 as a possible D gene (6 bases). The V gene's germline CDR1 is SGHTA and CDR2 FQGNSA. CDR3 length equals 16 residues. Between the trimmed V and J ends, which lost 6 bases and 0 bases, there was a span of 15 bases. CDR3 DNA: TGTGCCAGCAGGAATGAAGGCGGGGACTCCTACAATGAGCAGTTCTTC. It codes for CASRNEGGDSYNEQFF.

The chain uses TRBV4-2 and TRBJ2-6; D tentatively fits TRBD1 or TRBD2 (6 bases each). V lost 3 bases to trimming and J lost 4 bases, with 22 bases between them. The germline gives CDR1 LGHNA, CDR2 YNFKEQ. There are 19 residues in the CDR3. The CDR3 DNA reads as TGTGCCAGCAGCCAGGCGTCGGGGGCAGGGGTGGCCGGGGCCAACGTCCTGACTTTC. It codes for CASSQASGAGVAGANVLTF.

V usage is TRBV4-2 and J usage is TRBJ2-3, with D tentatively TRBD2 (5 bases). Trimming removed 2 bases at V and 1 base at J, with 10 bases between. In germline, CDR1 is LGHNA, CDR2 YNFKEQ. This CDR3 is 15 amino acids long. The CDR3 here is CASSQSEGGTDTQYF. The CDR3 DNA is TGTGCCAGCAGCCAAAGCGAGGGTGGCACAGATACGCAGTATTTT.

The chain uses TRBV5-4 and TRBJ2-2; D gene ambiguous. V gave up 1 base and J gave up 6 bases, with 10 bases separating them. Germline CDR1 reads SGHNT; CDR2 reads YYREEE (reference sequence). This CDR3 spans 14 amino acids. The CDR3 reads CASSLPPGPGELFF. The CDR3 coding sequence is TGTGCCAGCAGCTTGCCCCCGGGCCCCGGGGAGCTGTTTTTT.

The chain links TRBV7-9 to TRBJ1-2; TRBD1 matches at 11 bases. V was pared by 3 bases and J by 0 bases, with 0 bases of the junction left unmatched. Germline CDR1 and CDR2: SEHNR and FQNEAQ (reference sequence). The CDR3 totals 15 residues. The CDR3 here is CASSLGQGANYGYTF. DNA for the CDR3: TGTGCCAGCAGCTTGGGACAGGGGGCTAACTATGGCTACACCTTC.